The 29 T cell receptor beta chains in this list originate from one sample, sequenced in a study of a mutant IDH1 vaccine in newly diagnosed glioma. Time point denoted: week 11, during vaccination. Vaccination used 300 ug of mutant IDH1 20-mer peptide per dose, with topical imiquimod. Antigens of these TCRs are unknown. Generated by immunoSEQ multiplex PCR, the TCRdb table keeps only in-frame clones and is missing some. This table holds some 130,000 clones, around 80% found once. The input for sequencing was PBMCs, taken from a glioma patient whose treatment included an IDH1 peptide vaccine. These receptors all stem from a middle-aged man with glioma.

J is TRBJ2-1 and V is TRBV4-3; no firm D call. V was shortened by 0 bases and J by 8 bases, with 14 bases between the two germline ends. Germline assignment: CDR1 LGHNA and CDR2 YSLEER. The CDR3 has 15 residues. CDR3 nucleotide sequence: TGCGCCAGCAGCCAAGATTGGCTAGTCAGCGATGAGCAGTTCTTC. Encoded protein: CASSQDWLVSDEQFF.

This clone has a handful of counts. The CDR3 region has the DNA TGTGCCAGCAGCACGGGGGCTCCGGCATACAATGAGCAGTTCTTC. Translation: CASSTGAPAYNEQFF. The gene calls are TRBV6-5 and TRBJ2-1; D could derive from TRBD1 or TRBD2 (6 bases each). The germline CDR1 and CDR2 sequences are MNHEY and SVGAGI. The V end lost 6 bases, the J end lost 4 bases, and 16 bases lay between the germline ends. This CDR3 has 15 amino acids.

This clone was recorded a few times. This chain links TRBV7-9 with TRBJ2-3, with D unresolved. CDR3 length equals 14 residues. Germline V gene lookup returns CDR1 SEHNR and CDR2 FQNEAQ (reference sequence). With 1 base removed from V and 2 bases from J, the gap between germline ends came to 7 bases. The chain's CDR3 is CASSLGAATDTQYF. Here the CDR3 DNA reads TGTGCCAGCAGCTTAGGGGCAGCCACAGATACGCAGTATTTT.

This clone was seen a single time. The gene calls are TRBV7-2 and TRBJ2-5; D is perhaps TRBD1 or TRBD2 (5 bases each). The CDR3 is 15 amino acids. Germline V gives CDR1 SGHTA, CDR2 FQGNSA. V was shortened by 6 bases and J by 2 bases, with 16 bases between the two germline ends. This CDR3 is CASRFRGRGQETQYF. The CDR3 nucleotides read TGTGCCAGCAGGTTCCGGGGCCGGGGACAAGAGACCCAGTACTTC.

The gene calls are TRBV7-9 and TRBJ2-7; D is possibly TRBD2 (5 bases). The CDR3 covers 14 residues. V lost 3 bases and J lost 3, with 12 bases in between. Germline lookup yields CDR1 SEHNR and CDR2 FQNEAQ (reference sequence). DNA for the CDR3: TGTGCCAGCAGCTTTGTCGGCGGGTACTACGAGCAGTACTTC. Translating gives CASSFVGGYYEQYF.

This sequence joins TRBV6-5 and TRBJ1-1; perhaps TRBD1 as D (5 bases). V was pared by 5 bases and J by 5 bases, with 18 bases between. This CDR3 comprises 15 residues. Germline V lookup: CDR1 MNHEY, CDR2 SVGAGI. The CDR3, as DNA: TGTGCCAGCAGTCCCCCGGGACTTCATCGGACTGAAGCTTTCTTT. Its protein product is CASSPPGLHRTEAFF.

The rearrangement uses TRBV30 and TRBJ1-2; tentatively, D is TRBD1 (5 bases). The CDR3 is 15 residues long. CDR1 is GTSNPN, CDR2 SVGIG, per germline (reference sequence). V dropped 3 bases and J dropped 2 bases, with 16 bases sitting between them. CDR3 DNA: TGTGCCTGGAGGAATAGGGGAAGTATGAACTATGGCTACACCTTC. It translates to CAWRNRGSMNYGYTF.

CDR3 sequence: CASSLTGGNYGYTF. The DNA of the CDR3 is TGTGCCAGCAGCCTGACAGGGGGAAACTATGGCTACACCTTC. The rearrangement uses TRBV28 and TRBJ1-2, with 9 bases lining up with TRBD1. The CDR3 sequence is 14 residues long. After removal of 6 bases from V and 2 bases from J, the junction contained 4 bases not matched to a gene. Germline V gene sequence: CDR1 MDHEN, CDR2 SYDVKM.

J is TRBJ2-2 and V is TRBV27; D not certain. The CDR3 totals 12 residues. V dropped 5 bases and J dropped 4 bases, with 5 bases sitting between them. Per the germline V gene, CDR1 is MNHEY and CDR2 is SMNVEV (reference sequence). Written as DNA, the CDR3 is TGTGCCAGCAGTCGGACCACCGGGGAGCTGTTTTTT. The encoded protein is CASSRTTGELFF.

V gene TRBV7-8 combines with J gene TRBJ2-7; D may correspond to TRBD1 or TRBD2 (5 bases each). V shed 5 bases and J shed 6 bases, with 23 bases lying between them. Germline V gene lookup returns CDR1 SGHVS and CDR2 FQNEAQ. CDR3 size: 16 residues. The CDR3 DNA sequence: TGTGCCAGCAGCGGAAGGGACCTCGGGTATGGAGGCGAGCAGTACTTC. This codes for CASSGRDLGYGGEQYF.

V gene TRBV4-1 combines with J gene TRBJ1-2; possibly TRBD1 for D (5 bases). The length of the CDR3 is 13 residues. The germline V and J ends were trimmed by 1 base and 7 bases, with 10 bases remaining between them. Germline CDR1 is MGHRA and CDR2 is YSYEKL. DNA for the CDR3: TGCGCCAGCAGCCAAGGCGACGGGGGTGGCTACACCTTC. Residues: CASSQGDGGGYTF.

This sequence joins TRBV6-5 and TRBJ1-1; 7 bases agree with TRBD1. Germline V lookup: CDR1 MNHEY, CDR2 SVGAGI. The CDR3 spans 15 residues. V gave up 6 bases and J gave up 5 bases; unmatched junction bases: 12. CDR3 in amino acids: CASSSSTQGLTEAFF. For the CDR3, the DNA is TGTGCCAGCAGCTCCTCGACACAGGGGTTAACTGAAGCTTTCTTT.

The V call is TRBV9, the J call TRBJ1-6; D unresolved. Trimming pared 4 bases from V and 0 bases from J, leaving 11 bases between. From germline, CDR1 is SGDLS and CDR2 YYNGEE. The CDR3 length is 16 residues. The CDR3 region is CASSLTLPSYNSPLHF. CDR3 DNA sequence: TGTGCCAGCAGCTTGACACTACCCTCCTATAATTCACCCCTCCACTTT.

The chain combines TRBV30 with TRBJ2-7; 7 bases match TRBD1. The CDR3 spans 14 residues. The V gene end was trimmed by 8 bases and the J gene end by 3 bases; junction bases not matched to a gene: 13. CDR1 is GTSNPN and CDR2 is SVGIG in the germline V gene (reference sequence). In DNA, the CDR3 is TGTGCCGGAGGTATAGGGACAGCCGACTACGAGCAGTACTTC. Its translation: CAGGIGTADYEQYF.

DNA for the CDR3: TGTGCCAGTAGTATGGCCGAGAACGAGCAGTACTTC. Translating it yields CASSMAENEQYF. The chain is built from TRBV19 and TRBJ2-7; D remains ambiguous. Per germline, CDR1 LNHDA and CDR2 SQIVND (reference sequence). This CDR3 region has 12 residues. Deletions cut 3 bases from V and 5 bases from J, with 8 bases between.

This clone showed up just once. CDR3 DNA sequence: TGTGCCAGCAGCCCTACAGGGGGCGCAGATACGCAGTATTTT. This translates into CASSPTGGADTQYF. The V and J genes are TRBV27 and TRBJ2-3; 9 nucleotides match TRBD1. This CDR3 contains 14 residues. Germline assignment: CDR1 MNHEY and CDR2 SMNVEV (reference sequence). The V and J ends lost 6 bases and 4 bases, in that order; junction bases with no gene match: 5.

The V call is TRBV28, the J call TRBJ2-7, with TRBD2 matching 7 bases. The CDR3 sequence is 18 residues long. Germline lookup yields CDR1 MDHEN and CDR2 SYDVKM. V shed 4 bases and J 1 base; nucleotides not matched to a gene: 16. The CDR3 region is CASSWWASGDRRSYEQYF. CDR3 bases: TGTGCCAGCAGTTGGTGGGCTAGCGGTGACAGACGGTCCTACGAGCAGTACTTC.

This clone was picked up a small number of times. The CDR3 nucleotides read TGCAGCGTTGAAGACCCAGACAGGCCTAACTACAATGAGCAGTTCTTC. Translating it yields CSVEDPDRPNYNEQFF. The V and J genes are TRBV29-1 and TRBJ2-1, with a tentative D call TRBD1 (6 bases). This CDR3 spans 16 amino acids. Germline V CDR1 and CDR2: SQVTM, ANQGSEA. V lost 0 bases to trimming and J lost 3 bases, with 15 bases between them.

The V gene is TRBV27, the J gene TRBJ2-5; 8 nucleotides align to TRBD2. CDR3 length: 12 amino acids. Germline V CDR1 and CDR2: MNHEY, SMNVEV (reference sequence). Unmatched junction bases numbered 3, after V lost 9 bases and J lost 3 bases. The CDR3 loop reads CARSGREETQYF. CDR3 DNA sequence: TGTGCCAGAAGCGGGAGAGAAGAGACCCAGTACTTC.

The chain carries TRBV18 and TRBJ2-3; TRBD2 aligns across 8 bases. The germline CDR1 and CDR2 sequences are KGHSH and LQKENI. J lost 1 base, V lost 2 bases, and 2 bases had no gene match. CDR3 length: 15 residues. The CDR3 is CASSPYSGGTDTQYF. Here the CDR3 DNA reads TGTGCCAGCTCACCATATAGCGGGGGCACAGATACGCAGTATTTT.

The V gene is TRBV7-9, the J gene TRBJ1-1; 9 nucleotides align to TRBD1. V gave up 3 bases and J gave up 1 base; unmatched junction bases: 9. This CDR3 comprises 17 residues. Looked up from germline, CDR1 is SEHNR and CDR2 is FQNEAQ (reference sequence). DNA for the CDR3: TGTGCCAGCAGCTTTGGAATACAGGGGGCTCAGAACACTGAAGCTTTCTTT. Residues: CASSFGIQGAQNTEAFF. The full variable domain, in which reference TRBV7-9 and TRBJ1-1 provide the parts outside the CDR3, is DTGVSQNPRHKITKRGQNVTFRCDPISEHNRLYWYRQTLGQGPEFLTYFQNEAQLEKSRLLSDRFSAERPKGSFSTLEIQRTEQGDSAMYLCASSFGIQGAQNTEAFFGQGTRLTVV.

V and J are TRBV14 and TRBJ2-7, with D perhaps matching TRBD2 (6 bases). The CDR3 contains 15 residues. V was pared by 4 bases and J by 7 bases, with 20 bases between. The V gene's germline CDR1 is SGHDN and CDR2 FVKESK. CDR3 nucleotide sequence: TGTGCCAGCAGCCCGGAGGGTGCCAGGGCCAGGGAGCAGTACTTC. This codes for CASSPEGARAREQYF. Using reference TRBV14 and TRBJ2-7 for the parts outside the CDR3, the full variable domain is EAGVTQFPSHSVIEKGQTVTLRCDPISGHDNLYWYRRVMGKEIKFLLHFVKESKQDESGMPNNRFLAERTGGTYSTLKVQPAELEDSGVYFCASSPEGARAREQYFGPGTRLTVT.

V and J are TRBV7-2 and TRBJ2-7, with D hard to call. Trimming left V 5 bases short and J 2 bases short, with 13 bases between. The CDR3 runs 14 residues. Germline-derived CDR1 and CDR2 are SGHTA and FQGNSA. CDR3 DNA sequence: TGTGCCAGCAGCCCTAGGACGGAAACCTACGAGCAGTACTTC. Protein sequence: CASSPRTETYEQYF.

The chain uses TRBV4-3 and TRBJ2-3; D gene ambiguous. Trimming removed 0 bases from V and 2 bases from J, with 9 bases in between. Germline lookup yields CDR1 LGHNA and CDR2 YSLEER. The CDR3 covers 15 residues. The CDR3 loop is CASSQERSSTDTQYF. The CDR3 bases are TGCGCCAGCAGCCAAGAACGTTCTTCCACAGATACGCAGTATTTT.

A few counts support this clone. J is TRBJ1-6 and V is TRBV10-2; D remains unclear. V lost 2 bases to trimming and J lost 14 bases, with 7 bases between them. The CDR3 sequence is 11 residues long. Per germline, CDR1 WSHSY and CDR2 SAAADI. This chain's CDR3 is CASSETTSLHF. CDR3 nucleotides: TGCGCCAGCAGTGAGACGACCTCCCTCCACTTT.

This clone came up once. V and J are TRBV5-6 and TRBJ1-5, with 8 positions matching TRBD1. Germline V CDR1 and CDR2: SGHDT, YYEEEE. The ends lost 10 bases at V and 2 bases at J; junction bases unmatched: 17. The CDR3 is made up of 17 amino acids. CDR3 in DNA: TGTGCCGACCACCGGGACAGGCGGATCTGGGGCAATCAGCCCCAGCATTTT. Its protein product is CADHRDRRIWGNQPQHF.

This chain connects TRBV18 to TRBJ1-6; D ambiguous. The CDR3 contains 15 residues. V was pared by 2 bases and J by 3 bases, with 8 bases between. Germline assignment: CDR1 KGHSH and CDR2 LQKENI. CDR3 region: CASSPGPFYNSPLHF. The DNA of the CDR3 is TGTGCCAGCTCACCAGGGCCTTTCTATAATTCACCCCTCCACTTT.

This chain connects TRBV25-1 to TRBJ1-1, with 7 positions matching TRBD1. The CDR3 runs to 15 residues. V shed 9 bases and J 1 base; nucleotides not matched to a gene: 11. Germline assignment: CDR1 MGHDK and CDR2 SYGVNS. The CDR3 reads CARMGQRVENTEAFF. CDR3 in DNA: TGTGCCAGGATGGGACAGAGGGTTGAGAACACTGAAGCTTTCTTT.

The CDR3 reads CASSPLAGGDNEQFF. The CDR3 DNA is TGCGCCAGCAGCCCTCTAGCGGGAGGAGACAATGAGCAGTTCTTC. This chain links TRBV4-1 with TRBJ2-1, with TRBD2 matching over 11 bases. The CDR3 runs 15 residues. V was clipped by 4 bases and J by 5 bases; unmatched bases: 4. Germline V CDR1 and CDR2: MGHRA, YSYEKL.